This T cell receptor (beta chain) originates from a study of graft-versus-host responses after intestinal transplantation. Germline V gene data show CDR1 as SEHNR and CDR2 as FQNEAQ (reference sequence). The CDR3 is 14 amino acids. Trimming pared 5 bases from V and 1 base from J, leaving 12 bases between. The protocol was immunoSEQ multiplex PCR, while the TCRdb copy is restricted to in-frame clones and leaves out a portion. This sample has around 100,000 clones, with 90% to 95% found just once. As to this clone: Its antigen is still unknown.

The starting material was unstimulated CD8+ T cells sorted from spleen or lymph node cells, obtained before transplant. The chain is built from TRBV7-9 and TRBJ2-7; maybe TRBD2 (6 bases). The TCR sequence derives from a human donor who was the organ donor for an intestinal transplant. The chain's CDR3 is CASSHPGGSYEQYF. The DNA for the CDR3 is TGTGCCAGCAGCCACCCCGGAGGGTCCTACGAGCAGTACTTC.